This TCR beta chain was captured in a study of shared clonotypes between healthy human individuals. The overall study: Per donor, three plates held CD4 naive cells, three held CD4 memory, two held CD8 naive and one held CD8 memory.

Remarks on this clone: Other DNA sequences within the sample encode an identical CDR3.

CD8 cells regarded as naive lacked CD45RO, were positively chosen for CCR7, and omitted terminally differentiated effector memory CD45RA+ cells. The assay was immunoSEQ multiplex PCR, and TCRdb's table has in-frame clones only and misses some. Of hundreds of thousands of clones detected, roughly 98% appear once; the ten largest clones hold 0.25% to 0.35%. There are 12 residues in the CDR3. Germline V gene lookup returns CDR1 MNHEY and CDR2 SMNVEV (reference sequence). V gave up 3 bases and J gave up 8 bases, with 8 bases separating them. This receptor was identified in a man between 25 and 39 years old in good health. The sequencing input was naive CD8+ T cells sorted from blood. V and J are TRBV27 and TRBJ2-1; no firm D call. CDR3 sequence reads: CASSFPGDEQFF. The CDR3 region has the DNA TGTGCCAGCAGTTTTCCTGGGGATGAGCAGTTCTTC.